These T cell receptor beta chains were read from a single sample in a study of CD8 T cells in ankylosing spondylitis. TCRdb analysed the 5' RACE reads with MiXCR anew, one entry per CDR3 protein. The sample includes about 90,000 distinct CDR3 sequences, 25% to 35% of them seen just once. What was sequenced was blood, either unsorted or a sorted T cell fraction (not recorded which). All receptors come from a male donor with ankylosing spondylitis or in good health (not recorded which). CDR3s include the opening cysteine and the closing phenylalanine or tryptophan.

V gene	J gene	CDR3 protein
TRBV5-1	TRBJ1-1	CASSDPFYRGGSTEAFF
TRBV27	TRBJ1-1	CASSLNTRRGHPSAEAFF
TRBV6-1	TRBJ2-2	CASSAGTGLTGELFF
TRBV4-1	TRBJ2-5	CASSQATSGGIRETQYF
TRBV20-1	TRBJ2-4	CSAKSPGLAFQYF
TRBV6-1	TRBJ1-6	CASSPIGVRAGWGSPLHF
TRBV11-3	TRBJ2-5	CASSFSGIETQYF
TRBV20-1	TRBJ2-3	CSAAGQGNADTQYF
TRBV11-2	TRBJ2-7	CASSLLDGDYEQYF
TRBV20-1	TRBJ1-5	CSATLAGTGGNQPQHF
TRBV5-1	TRBJ1-3	CASSPGGQARSGNTIYF
TRBV10-3	TRBJ1-2	CAISAGGGGYTF
TRBV19	TRBJ2-1	CASGTGGGNEQFF
TRBV2	TRBJ1-2	CAIETGRLRSTF
TRBV7-9	TRBJ2-7	CASSLGSYEQYF
TRBV20-1	TRBJ2-3	CSARGTSTDTQYF
TRBV20-1	TRBJ2-7	CSAYPATYEQYF
TRBV18	TRBJ2-2	CASSPTLRDGELFF
TRBV4-2	TRBJ1-1	CASRPGGRNTEAFF